This T cell receptor beta chain is drawn from a study of CD8 T cells in ankylosing spondylitis. The CDR3 runs 16 residues. V lost 4 bases, J lost 0 bases, and 13 bases lay in between. The germline V gene has CDR1 SNHLY and CDR2 FYNNEI. Overall study results and limits: Typical of ankylosing spondylitis blood, it appeared, was a TCR beta motif of seven to nine highly homologous variants.

Notes on this clonotype: Its antigen is still unknown.

TCRdb re-analysed the 5' RACE reads in MiXCR, keeping a single row per CDR3 protein. The sample carries 750,000 to 850,000 distinct CDR3 sequences, 10% to 15% recorded once. This sequence was found in a male donor with ankylosing spondylitis. This chain connects TRBV2 to TRBJ2-1; D perhaps matches TRBD1 (5 bases). The sample was blood, either unsorted or a sorted T cell fraction (not recorded which). The CDR3 is CASSGARTTSYNEQFF. The CDR3 region has the DNA TGTGCCAGCAGTGGCGCCCGGACAACCTCCTACAATGAGCAGTTCTTC.